This T cell receptor beta chain was recovered during a study of T-cell reconstitution after alpha-beta-depleted transplantation in children. The library targeted TCRbeta and was prepared with unique molecular identifiers. MiXCR was run by TCRdb on the PCR reads, yielding one entry per CDR3 protein. The table has some 390,000 distinct CDR3 sequences, roughly 20% seen once. This clonotype was seen at least ten times. V lost 3 bases, J lost 10 bases, and 12 bases lay in between. Germline loops: CDR1 KGHDR, CDR2 SFDVKD. There are 13 residues in the CDR3. V is TRBV24-1 and J is TRBJ2-1; maybe TRBD1 (5 bases). This clonotype was sampled from a human donor who donated a stem cell graft to a child with acute myeloid leukemia. The sample in question was PBMCs from the stem cell graft donor, obtained from the stem cell graft. DNA of the CDR3: TGTGCCACCAGTGATCCCCCCGACAGCGAGCAGTTCTTC. It is translated as CATSDPPDSEQFF.